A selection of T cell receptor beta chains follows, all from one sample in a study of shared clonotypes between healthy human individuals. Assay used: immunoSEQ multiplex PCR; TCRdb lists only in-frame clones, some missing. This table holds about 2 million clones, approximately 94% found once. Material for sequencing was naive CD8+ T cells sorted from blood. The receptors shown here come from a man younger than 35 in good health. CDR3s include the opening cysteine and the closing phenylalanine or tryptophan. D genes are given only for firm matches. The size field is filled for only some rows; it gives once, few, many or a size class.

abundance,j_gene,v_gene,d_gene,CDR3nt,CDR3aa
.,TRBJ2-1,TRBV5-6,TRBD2,TGTGCCAGCAGCTTCGGGACTAGCGTCGGTGTTGAGCAGTTCTTC,CASSFGTSVGVEQFF
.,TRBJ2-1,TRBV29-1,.,TGCAGCGCGGACCCCTACGAGCAGTTCTTC,CSADPYEQFF
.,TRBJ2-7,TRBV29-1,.,TGCAGCGTAGAAACAGGGAAACCCCTCTACGAGCAGTACTTC,CSVETGKPLYEQYF
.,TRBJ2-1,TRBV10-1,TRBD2,TGCGCCAGCAGTGACCCTAGCGGGGGGGCCTACAATGAGCAGTTCTTC,CASSDPSGGAYNEQFF
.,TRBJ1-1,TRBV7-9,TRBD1,TGTGCCAGCAGCTTATTAACAGGGGTCACTGAAGCTTTCTTT,CASSLLTGVTEAFF
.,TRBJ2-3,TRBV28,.,TGTGCCAGCAGTCTCGAGACTGGTATGGGCCTCACAGATACGCAGTATTTT,CASSLETGMGLTDTQYF
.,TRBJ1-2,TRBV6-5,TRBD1,TGTGCCAGCAGTTACTCCGACAGGGGTCTCGACGGCTACACCTTC,CASSYSDRGLDGYTF
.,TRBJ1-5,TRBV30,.,TGTGCCTGGACCTCAGGGGCGCAGAGCAATCAGCCCCAGCATTTT,CAWTSGAQSNQPQHF
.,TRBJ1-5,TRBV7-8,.,TGTGCCAGCAGCTTAGTTGGGACACCAAATCAGCCCCAGCATTTT,CASSLVGTPNQPQHF
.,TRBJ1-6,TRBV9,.,TGTGCCAGCAGCGCCAGCGGGAACTATAATTCACCCCTCCACTTT,CASSASGNYNSPLHF
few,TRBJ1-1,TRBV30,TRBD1,TGTGCCTGGAGTGTACGATTGGGGACAGGGTACACTGAAGCTTTCTTT,CAWSVRLGTGYTEAFF
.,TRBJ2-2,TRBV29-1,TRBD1,TGCAGCGTTGAACTGCCGGGACAGGGTACCGGGGAGCTGTTTTTT,CSVELPGQGTGELFF
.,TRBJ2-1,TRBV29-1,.,TGCAGCGTTGAAGTCCAGGGCCACAATGAGCAGTTCTTC,CSVEVQGHNEQFF
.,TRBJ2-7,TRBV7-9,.,TGTGCCAGCAGCTTAGTCACAGGCTACGAGCAGTACTTC,CASSLVTGYEQYF
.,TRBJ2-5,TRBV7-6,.,TGTGCCAGCAGCTTAAGTCTTTCTGTTGGGGAGACCCAGTACTTC,CASSLSLSVGETQYF
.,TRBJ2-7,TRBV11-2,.,TGTGCCAGCAGCCCGCGGCCTACCTACGAGCAGTACTTC,CASSPRPTYEQYF
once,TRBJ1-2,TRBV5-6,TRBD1,TGTGCCAGCAGCTTGGTACCAGGGGGCGCAAACTATGGCTACACCTTC,CASSLVPGGANYGYTF
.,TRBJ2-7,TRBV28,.,TGTGCCAGCAGGTGGCCAGGGGAATCCTACGAGCAGTACTTC,CASRWPGESYEQYF
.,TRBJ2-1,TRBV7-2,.,TGTGCCAGCAGCTTAGGGGGCTCCTACAATGAGCAGTTCTTC,CASSLGGSYNEQFF
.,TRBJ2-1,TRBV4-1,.,TGCGCCAGCAGCCAAGGAGGAGGATATGAGCAGTTCTTC,CASSQGGGYEQFF
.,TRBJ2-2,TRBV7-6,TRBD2,TGTGCCAGCAGTCCCGGGACTAGCTTGGCCGGGGAGCTGTTTTTT,CASSPGTSLAGELFF
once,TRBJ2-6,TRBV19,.,TGTGCCAGTAGTATATGGCGTTTGGACACCGCTGGGGCCAACGTCCTGACTTTC,CASSIWRLDTAGANVLTF
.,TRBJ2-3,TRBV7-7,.,TGTGCTAGCAGCTTAGTCTTACCGGCCCTACAAAGGAGCACAGATACGCAGTATTTT,CASSLVLPALQRSTDTQYF
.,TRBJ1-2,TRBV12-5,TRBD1,TGTGCTAGTGGTTTGGTACCCTTCGACAGGGTTGGAGGCTACACCTTC,CASGLVPFDRVGGYTF
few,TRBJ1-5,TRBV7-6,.,TGTGCCAGCAGCTGGATTCAGCCCCAGCATTTT,CASSWIQPQHF
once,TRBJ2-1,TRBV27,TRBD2,TGTGCCAGCAGTTTAGTAGCGGGAGGTAGGGATGAGCAGTTCTTC,CASSLVAGGRDEQFF
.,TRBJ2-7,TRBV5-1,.,TGCGCCAGCAGCTTAGACTACATCTCCTACGAGCAGTACTTC,CASSLDYISYEQYF
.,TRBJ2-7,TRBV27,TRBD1,TGTGCCAGCAGTCCTTCAGGGGGCGAACACTCCTACGAGCAGTACTTC,CASSPSGGEHSYEQYF
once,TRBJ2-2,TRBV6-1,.,TGTGCCAGCAGTGAAGAATGGGTCACCGGGGAGCTGTTTTTT,CASSEEWVTGELFF
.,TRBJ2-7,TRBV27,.,TGTGCCAGCAGTTTCCAGGGTGCCTACGAGCAGTACTTC,CASSFQGAYEQYF
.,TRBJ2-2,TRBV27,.,TGTGCCAGCAGTCCGTTTAGTGCCCTGAACACCGGGGAGCTGTTTTTT,CASSPFSALNTGELFF
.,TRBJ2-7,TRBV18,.,TGTGCCAGCTCACCCGCGACGGGGGACTACGAGCAGTACTTC,CASSPATGDYEQYF
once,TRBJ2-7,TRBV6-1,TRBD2,TGTGCCAGCAGTGAAGGACTAGCGGAGGCTGGCTCCTACGAGCAGTACTTC,CASSEGLAEAGSYEQYF
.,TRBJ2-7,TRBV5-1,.,TGCGCCAGCAGCTTGGCCGGGCCGACCGCCTACTCCTACGAGCAGTACTTC,CASSLAGPTAYSYEQYF
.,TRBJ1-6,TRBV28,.,TGTGCCAGCATAACCGACGAGATAAATTCACCCCTCCACTTT,CASITDEINSPLHF
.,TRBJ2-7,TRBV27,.,TGTGCCAGCAGTTTAAGTGAGGGCATCTCAGAGCAGTACTTC,CASSLSEGISEQYF
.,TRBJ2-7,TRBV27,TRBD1,TGTGCCAGCAGTTACGACAGGGACGGCGAGCAGTACTTC,CASSYDRDGEQYF
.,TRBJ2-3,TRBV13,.,TGTGCCAGCAGCCCCGGCGCTAGCGAAGTTACGCAGTATTTT,CASSPGASEVTQYF
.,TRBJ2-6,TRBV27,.,TGTGCCAGCAGTTCGGTATCGGCTGGGGCCAACGTCCTGACTTTC,CASSSVSAGANVLTF
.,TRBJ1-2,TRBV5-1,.,TGCGCCAGCAGCCCCTTCGGGATGGCGGCGGACTATGGCTACACCTTC,CASSPFGMAADYGYTF
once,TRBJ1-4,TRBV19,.,TGTGCCAGTAGTAGAAAACCCCGGGACATTAGTAATGAAAAACTGTTTTTT,CASSRKPRDISNEKLFF
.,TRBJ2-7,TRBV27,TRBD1,TGTGCCAGCAGTTGGGACAGAATCTCCTACGAGCAGTACTTC,CASSWDRISYEQYF
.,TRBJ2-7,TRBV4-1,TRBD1,TGCGCCAGCAGCCAACCGGGACAGGGAACCTACGAGCAGTACTTC,CASSQPGQGTYEQYF
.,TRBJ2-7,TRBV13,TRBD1,TGTGCCAGCAGCGAAGGACAGGGGCCCTCCTACGAGCAGTACTTC,CASSEGQGPSYEQYF
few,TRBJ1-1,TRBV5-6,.,TGTGCCAGCAGCTTTAACATGAACACTGAAGCTTTCTTT,CASSFNMNTEAFF
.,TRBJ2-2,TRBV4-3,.,TGCGCCAGCGGCCGGGCTCAGGGCACCGGGGAGCTGTTTTTT,CASGRAQGTGELFF
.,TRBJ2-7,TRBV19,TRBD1,TGTGCCAGTAGTCTCGGGACAGCCTACGAGCAGTACTTC,CASSLGTAYEQYF
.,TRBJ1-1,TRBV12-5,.,TGTGCTAGTGGTTTGGGTACAGTGAACACTGAAGCTTTCTTT,CASGLGTVNTEAFF
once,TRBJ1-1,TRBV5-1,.,TGCGCCAGCAGCTTTTTATCCCAGAACACTGAAGCTTTCTTT,CASSFLSQNTEAFF
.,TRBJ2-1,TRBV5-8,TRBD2,TGTGCCAGCAGCAGACTAGCGGGGGACTACAATGAGCAGTTCTTC,CASSRLAGDYNEQFF
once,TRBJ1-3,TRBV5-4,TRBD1,TGTGCCAGCAGCTTGAGGGGGCCTGGAAACACCATATATTTT,CASSLRGPGNTIYF
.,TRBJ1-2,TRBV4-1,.,TGCGCCAGCAGCCAAGAGGGTCTAACCTATGGCTACACCTTC,CASSQEGLTYGYTF